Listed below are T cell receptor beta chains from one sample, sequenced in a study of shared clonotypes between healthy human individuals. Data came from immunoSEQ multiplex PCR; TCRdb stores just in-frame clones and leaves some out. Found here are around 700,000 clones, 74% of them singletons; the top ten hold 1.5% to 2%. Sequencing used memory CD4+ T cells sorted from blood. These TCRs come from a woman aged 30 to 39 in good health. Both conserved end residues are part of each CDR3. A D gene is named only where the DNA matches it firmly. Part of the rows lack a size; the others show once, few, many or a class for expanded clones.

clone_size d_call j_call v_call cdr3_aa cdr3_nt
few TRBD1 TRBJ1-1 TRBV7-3 CASSSRTGEAFF TGTGCCAGCAGCTCTAGGACAGGTGAAGCTTTCTTT
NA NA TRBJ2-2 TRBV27 CASRLQGHGTGELFF TGTGCCAGCAGATTACAGGGTCACGGCACCGGGGAGCTGTTTTTT
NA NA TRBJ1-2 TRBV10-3 CAISPGMNYDGYTF TGTGCCATCAGTCCTGGGATGAATTACGATGGCTACACCTTC
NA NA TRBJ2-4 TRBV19 CASSARHARRIQYF TGTGCCAGTAGTGCTCGACACGCTCGGAGGATTCAGTACTTC
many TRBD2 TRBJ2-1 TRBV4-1 CASSEVPGTSGYNEQFF TGCGCCAGCAGTGAAGTCCCCGGGACTAGCGGCTACAATGAGCAGTTCTTC
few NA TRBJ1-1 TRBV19 CASSSPGAGNTEAFF TGTGCCAGTAGTTCCCCCGGGGCAGGGAACACTGAAGCTTTCTTT
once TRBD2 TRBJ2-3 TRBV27 CASSTPIAGGTDTQYF TGTGCCAGCAGTACCCCGATAGCGGGTGGCACAGATACGCAGTATTTT
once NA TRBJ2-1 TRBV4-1 CASSHRELTDEQFF TGCGCCAGCAGCCACCGGGAGCTAACCGATGAGCAGTTCTTC
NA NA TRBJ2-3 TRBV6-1 CASSEGTTADTQYF TGTGCCAGCAGTGAAGGTACGACCGCAGATACGCAGTATTTT
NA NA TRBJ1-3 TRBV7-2 CASNRGSGNTIYF TGTGCCAGCAACCGGGGGTCAGGAAACACCATATATTTT
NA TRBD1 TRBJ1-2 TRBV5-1 CASSSAGQGTAGYGYTF TGCGCCAGCAGCTCCGCGGGACAGGGGACCGCCGGCTATGGCTACACCTTC
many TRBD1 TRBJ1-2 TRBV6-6 CASSYQGQGYGYTF TGTGCCAGCAGTTACCAGGGACAGGGTTATGGCTACACCTTC
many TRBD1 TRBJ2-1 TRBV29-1 CSVEATGSYNEQFF TGCAGCGTTGAAGCGACAGGGTCCTACAATGAGCAGTTCTTC
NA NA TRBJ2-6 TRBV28 CASSLPGANVLTF TGTGCCAGCAGTTTGCCCGGGGCCAACGTCCTGACTTTC
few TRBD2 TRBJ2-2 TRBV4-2 CASSPGGGLADGELFF TGTGCCAGCAGCCCAGGGGGGGGACTAGCGGACGGGGAGCTGTTTTTT
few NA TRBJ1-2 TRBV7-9 CASSLWGGEGYTF TGTGCCAGCAGCTTATGGGGCGGTGAGGGCTACACCTTC
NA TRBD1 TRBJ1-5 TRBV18 CASSEDRASNQPQHF TGTGCCAGCTCAGAGGACAGGGCGTCGAATCAGCCCCAGCATTTT
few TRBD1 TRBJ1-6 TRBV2 CASTQGYEPLHF TGTGCCAGTACACAGGGGTATGAACCCCTCCACTTT
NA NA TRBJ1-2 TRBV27 CASSLSANLNYGYTF TGTGCCAGCAGTTTATCCGCAAACCTTAACTATGGCTACACCTTC
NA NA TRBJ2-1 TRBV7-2 CASSIQSGSSYNEQFF TGTGCCAGCAGCATACAGAGCGGAAGCTCCTACAATGAGCAGTTCTTC
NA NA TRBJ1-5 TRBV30 CAWQGMVGNQPQHF TGTGCCTGGCAGGGGATGGTGGGCAATCAGCCCCAGCATTTT
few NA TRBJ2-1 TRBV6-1 CASNHDPVSEQFF TGTGCCAGCAACCACGATCCGGTTTCGGAGCAGTTCTTC
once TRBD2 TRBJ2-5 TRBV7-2 CASSAGLAGAGTQYF TGTGCCAGCAGCGCGGGACTAGCGGGAGCGGGGACCCAGTACTTC
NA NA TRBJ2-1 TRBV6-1 CASSERLGASYNEQFF TGTGCCAGCAGTGAGCGTCTCGGGGCCTCCTACAATGAGCAGTTCTTC
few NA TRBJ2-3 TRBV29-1 CSVRTESRDTQYF TGCAGCGTAAGGACCGAATCTAGGGATACGCAGTATTTT
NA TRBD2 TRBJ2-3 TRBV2 CAQASSGLLDTQYF TGTGCCCAGGCTTCTAGCGGGTTGTTAGATACGCAGTATTTT
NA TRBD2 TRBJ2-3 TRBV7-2 CASSIQLAGGTDTQYF TGTGCCAGCAGCATACAACTAGCGGGGGGCACAGATACGCAGTATTTT
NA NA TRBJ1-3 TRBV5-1 CASSLGAGSGNTIYF TGCGCCAGCAGCTTGGGGGCAGGCTCTGGAAACACCATATATTTT
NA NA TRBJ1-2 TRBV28 CASTPGEGGGYGYTF TGTGCCAGCACCCCTGGAGAGGGAGGGGGCTATGGCTACACCTTC
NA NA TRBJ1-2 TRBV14 CASSQEQTYGYTF TGTGCCAGCAGCCAAGAGCAAACCTATGGCTACACCTTC
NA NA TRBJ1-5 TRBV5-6 CASSLNQDQPQHF TGTGCCAGCAGCTTGAACCAGGATCAGCCCCAGCATTTT
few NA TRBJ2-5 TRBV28 CASSPWDRGHGPETQYF TGTGCCAGCAGCCCATGGGACCGGGGCCACGGGCCAGAGACCCAGTACTTC